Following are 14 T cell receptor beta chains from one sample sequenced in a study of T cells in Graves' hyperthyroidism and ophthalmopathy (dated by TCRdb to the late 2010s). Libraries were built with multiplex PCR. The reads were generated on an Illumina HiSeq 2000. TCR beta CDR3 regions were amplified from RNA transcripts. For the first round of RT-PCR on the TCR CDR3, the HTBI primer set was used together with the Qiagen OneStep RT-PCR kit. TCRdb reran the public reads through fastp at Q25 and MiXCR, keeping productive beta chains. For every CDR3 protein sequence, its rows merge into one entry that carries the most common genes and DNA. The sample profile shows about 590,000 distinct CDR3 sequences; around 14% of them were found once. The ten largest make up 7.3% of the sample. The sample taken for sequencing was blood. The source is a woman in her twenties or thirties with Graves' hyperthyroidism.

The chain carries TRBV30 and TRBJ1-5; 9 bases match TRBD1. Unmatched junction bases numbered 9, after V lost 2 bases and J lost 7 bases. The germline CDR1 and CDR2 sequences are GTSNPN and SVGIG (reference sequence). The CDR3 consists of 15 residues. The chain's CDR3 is CAWSHSDRGDQPQHF. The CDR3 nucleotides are TGTGCCTGGAGTCACTCCGACAGGGGGGACCAGCCCCAGCATTTT. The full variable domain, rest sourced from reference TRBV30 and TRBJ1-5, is SQTIHQWPATLVQPVGSPLSLECTVEGTSNPNLYWYRQAAGRGLQLLFYSVGIGQISSEVPQNLSASRPQDRQFILSSKKLLLSDSGFYLCAWSHSDRGDQPQHFGDGTRLSIL.

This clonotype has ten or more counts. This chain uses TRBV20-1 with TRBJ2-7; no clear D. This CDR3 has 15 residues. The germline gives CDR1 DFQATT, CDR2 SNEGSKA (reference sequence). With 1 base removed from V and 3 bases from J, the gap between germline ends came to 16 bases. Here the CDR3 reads CSARGVEELIYEQYF. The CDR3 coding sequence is TGCAGTGCTAGAGGGGTGGAAGAACTTATCTACGAGCAGTACTTC.

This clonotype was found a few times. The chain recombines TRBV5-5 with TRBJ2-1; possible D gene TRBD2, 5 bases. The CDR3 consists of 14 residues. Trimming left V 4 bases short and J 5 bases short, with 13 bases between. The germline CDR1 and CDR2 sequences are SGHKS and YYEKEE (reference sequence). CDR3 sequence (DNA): TGTGCCAGCAGCGCCGGACTGACCCACAATGAGCAGTTCTTC. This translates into CASSAGLTHNEQFF. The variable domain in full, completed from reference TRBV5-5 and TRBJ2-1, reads DAGVTQSPTHLIKTRGQQVTLRCSPISGHKSVSWYQQVLGQGPQFIFQYYEKEERGRGNFPDRFSARQFPNYSSELNVNALLLGDSALYLCASSAGLTHNEQFFGPGTRLTVL.

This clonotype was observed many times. The CDR3 spells CASTSGTHLLEQYF. The DNA of the CDR3 is TGTGCCAGCACTAGCGGGACCCACCTACTGGAGCAGTACTTC. The gene calls are TRBV6-1 and TRBJ2-7; the match to TRBD2 covers 9 bases. V shed 7 bases and J 7 bases; nucleotides not matched to a gene: 11. This CDR3 is built from 14 residues. CDR1 and CDR2 (germline): MNHNS, SASEGT.

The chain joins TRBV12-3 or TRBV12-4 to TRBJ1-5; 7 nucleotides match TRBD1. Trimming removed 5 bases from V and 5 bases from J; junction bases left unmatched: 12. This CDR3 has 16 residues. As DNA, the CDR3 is TGTGCCAGCAGTCCCCGGGACAGCATTACCCATCAGCCCCAGCATTTT. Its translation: CASSPRDSITHQPQHF.

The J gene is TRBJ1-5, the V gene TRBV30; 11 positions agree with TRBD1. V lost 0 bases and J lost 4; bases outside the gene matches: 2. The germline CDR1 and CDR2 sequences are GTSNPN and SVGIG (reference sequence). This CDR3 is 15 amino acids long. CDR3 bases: TGTGCCTGGAGTGTACGGGACAGGGGGAATCAGCCCCAGCATTTT. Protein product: CAWSVRDRGNQPQHF.

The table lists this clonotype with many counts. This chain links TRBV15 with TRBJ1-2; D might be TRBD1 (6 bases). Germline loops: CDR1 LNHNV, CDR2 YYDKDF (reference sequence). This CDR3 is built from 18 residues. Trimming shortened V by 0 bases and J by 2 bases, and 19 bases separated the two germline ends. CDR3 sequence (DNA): TGTGCCACCAGCAGAGATGGCGGGAGACAGGCCCCCAACTATGGCTACACCTTC. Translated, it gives CATSRDGGRQAPNYGYTF. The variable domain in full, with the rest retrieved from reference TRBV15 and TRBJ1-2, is DAMVIQNPRYQVTQFGKPVTLSCSQTLNHNVMYWYQQKSSQAPKLLFHYYDKDFNNEADTPDNFQSRRPNTSFCFLDIRSPGLGDTAMYLCATSRDGGRQAPNYGYTFGSGTRLTVV.

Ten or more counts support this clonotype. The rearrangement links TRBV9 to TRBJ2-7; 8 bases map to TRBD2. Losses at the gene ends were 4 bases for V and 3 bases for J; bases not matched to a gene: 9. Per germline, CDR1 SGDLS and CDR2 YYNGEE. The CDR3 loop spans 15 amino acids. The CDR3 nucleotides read TGTGCCAGCAGCCCCGGTAGCGGGATGATCTACGAGCAGTACTTC. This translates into CASSPGSGMIYEQYF. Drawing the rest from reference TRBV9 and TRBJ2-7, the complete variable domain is DSGVTQTPKHLITATGQRVTLRCSPRSGDLSVYWYQQSLDQGLQFLIQYYNGEERAKGNILERFSAQQFPDLHSELNLSSLELGDSALYFCASSPGSGMIYEQYFGPGTRLTVT.

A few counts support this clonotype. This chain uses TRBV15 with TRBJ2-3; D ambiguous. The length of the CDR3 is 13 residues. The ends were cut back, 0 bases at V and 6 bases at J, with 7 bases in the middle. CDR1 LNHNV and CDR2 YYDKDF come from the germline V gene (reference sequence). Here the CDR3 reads CATSRDLLDTQYF. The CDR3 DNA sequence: TGTGCCACCAGCAGAGATCTGCTGGATACGCAGTATTTT. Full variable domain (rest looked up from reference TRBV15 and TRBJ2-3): DAMVIQNPRYQVTQFGKPVTLSCSQTLNHNVMYWYQQKSSQAPKLLFHYYDKDFNNEADTPDNFQSRRPNTSFCFLDIRSPGLGDTAMYLCATSRDLLDTQYFGPGTRLTVL.

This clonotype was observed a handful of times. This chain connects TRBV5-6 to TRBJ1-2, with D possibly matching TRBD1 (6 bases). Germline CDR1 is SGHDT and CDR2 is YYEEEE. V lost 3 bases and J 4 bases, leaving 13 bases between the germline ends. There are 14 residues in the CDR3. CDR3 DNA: TGTGCCAGCAGCTCTGGGACATACGGCTATGGCTACACCTTC. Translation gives CASSSGTYGYGYTF. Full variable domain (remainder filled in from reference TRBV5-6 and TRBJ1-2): DAGVTQSPTHLIKTRGQQVTLRCSPKSGHDTVSWYQQALGQGPQFIFQYYEEEERQRGNFPDRFSGHQFPNYSSELNVNALLLGDSALYLCASSSGTYGYGYTFGSGTRLTVV.

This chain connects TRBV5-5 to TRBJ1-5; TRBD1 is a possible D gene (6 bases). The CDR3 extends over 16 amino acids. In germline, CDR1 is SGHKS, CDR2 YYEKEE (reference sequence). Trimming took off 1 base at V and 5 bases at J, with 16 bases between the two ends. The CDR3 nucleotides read TGTGCCAGCAGCTTGAGACAGGATCCCCGAGATCAGCCCCAGCATTTT. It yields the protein CASSLRQDPRDQPQHF.

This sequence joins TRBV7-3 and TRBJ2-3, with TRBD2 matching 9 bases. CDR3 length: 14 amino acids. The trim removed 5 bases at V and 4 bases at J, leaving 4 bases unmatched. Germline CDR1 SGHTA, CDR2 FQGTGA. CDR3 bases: TGTGCCAGCAGCCCCGCGGGAGGGCCAGATACGCAGTATTTT. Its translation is CASSPAGGPDTQYF.

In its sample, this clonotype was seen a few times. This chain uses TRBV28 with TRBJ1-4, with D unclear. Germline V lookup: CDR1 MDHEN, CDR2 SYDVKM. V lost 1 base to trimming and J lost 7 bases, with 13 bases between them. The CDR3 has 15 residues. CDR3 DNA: TGTGCCAGCAGTTTATACCCTCCCAATACTGAAAAACTGTTTTTT. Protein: CASSLYPPNTEKLFF.

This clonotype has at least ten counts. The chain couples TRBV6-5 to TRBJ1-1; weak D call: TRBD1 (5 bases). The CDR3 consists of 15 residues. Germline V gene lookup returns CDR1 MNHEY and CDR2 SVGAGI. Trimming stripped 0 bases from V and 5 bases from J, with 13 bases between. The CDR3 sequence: CASSYSRGVGTEAFF. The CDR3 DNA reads TGTGCCAGCAGTTACTCTCGAGGGGTAGGGACTGAAGCTTTCTTT.